One sample yielded the 10 T cell receptor beta chains listed below, sequenced in a study of T cell clonotyping in hematopoietic cell transplantation. Measured with immunoSEQ multiplex PCR; TCRdb has only the in-frame clones, and not every one. The sample includes 15,000 to 20,000 clones, 70% to 85% of them seen just once. The sequenced sample was peripheral blood mononuclear cells. The receptor source for this set is a man in his 60s in good health. Some clones in this sample may be carry-over from other donors' samples.

This chain joins TRBV30 and TRBJ2-5; 14 bases fit TRBD2. V lost 2 bases, J lost 0 bases, and 11 bases stayed unmatched. This CDR3 is built from 19 residues. The germline CDR1 and CDR2 sequences are GTSNPN and SVGIG (reference sequence). The CDR3 here is CAWSRGQWTSGGYQETQYF. The CDR3 DNA reads TGTGCCTGGAGTAGAGGACAGTGGACTAGCGGGGGGTACCAAGAGACCCAGTACTTC.

The rearrangement links TRBV9 to TRBJ1-5, with TRBD1 identical over 10 bases. With 3 bases clipped from V and 9 bases from J, the junction kept 9 bases outside the gene matches. Germline loops: CDR1 SGDLS, CDR2 YYNGEE. The CDR3 consists of 15 residues. The CDR3 DNA follows: TGTGCCAGCAGCGGTGGGGACAGGGGAGATCGGCCCCAGCATTTT. It codes for CASSGGDRGDRPQHF.

This chain connects TRBV6-4 to TRBJ2-1, with D tentatively TRBD1 (6 bases). Germline V gene data show CDR1 as MRHNA and CDR2 as SNTAGT. Deletions cut 3 bases from V and 3 bases from J, with 12 bases between. CDR3 size: 15 residues. In nucleotides, the CDR3 is TGTGCCAGCAGTGAGAGACAGGAGTTCTACAATGAGCAGTTCTTC. Protein product: CASSERQEFYNEQFF.

The chain combines TRBV2 with TRBJ2-1; TRBD2 matches 10 bases. V was clipped by 3 bases and J by 8 bases; unmatched bases: 4. The CDR3 totals 14 residues. CDR1 and CDR2 from the germline V gene are SNHLY and FYNNEI. CDR3: CASSEEGTSDEQFF. The CDR3 region has the DNA TGTGCCAGCAGTGAGGAGGGGACTAGCGATGAGCAGTTCTTC.

The V call is TRBV9, the J call TRBJ2-3; TRBD2 might be the D (6 bases). The germline V gene encodes CDR1 SGDLS and CDR2 YYNGEE. V was cut by 0 bases and J by 2 bases, with 10 bases left in between. The CDR3 extends over 15 amino acids. The CDR3 bases are TGTGCCAGCAGCGTAGGGGCGGGGTCCACAGATACGCAGTATTTT. Translated, it gives CASSVGAGSTDTQYF.

The genes are TRBV19 and TRBJ2-3, with TRBD1 matching 7 bases. The ends lost 5 bases at V and 4 bases at J; junction bases unmatched: 6. Looked up from germline, CDR1 is LNHDA and CDR2 is SQIVND (reference sequence). This CDR3 has 14 residues. The CDR3 DNA follows: TGTGCCAGTAGTGCGACAGGGTTCGCAGATACGCAGTATTTT. The encoded protein is CASSATGFADTQYF.

The chain carries TRBV9 and TRBJ2-7; D gene uncertain. Germline CDR1 reads SGDLS; CDR2 reads YYNGEE. The CDR3 is made up of 12 amino acids. V was shortened by 4 bases and J by 0 bases, with 5 bases between the two germline ends. The CDR3: CASSLDSYEQYF. CDR3 sequence (DNA): TGTGCCAGCAGCCTCGACTCCTACGAGCAGTACTTC. The full variable domain, in which reference TRBV9 and TRBJ2-7 provide the parts outside the CDR3, is DSGVTQTPKHLITATGQRVTLRCSPRSGDLSVYWYQQSLDQGLQFLIQYYNGEERAKGNILERFSAQQFPDLHSELNLSSLELGDSALYFCASSLDSYEQYFGPGTRLTVT.

This clone appeared once. Here the CDR3 reads CASSEPGLGDFNEQFF. The CDR3 bases are TGTGCCAGCAGTGAGCCGGGACTCGGAGACTTCAATGAGCAGTTCTTC. The V and J genes are TRBV27 and TRBJ2-1; D may be TRBD2 (6 bases). V lost 5 bases and J 6 bases, leaving 20 bases between the germline ends. Germline V gene data show CDR1 as MNHEY and CDR2 as SMNVEV (reference sequence). The CDR3 length is 16 residues.

CDR3 region: CASSPLRDRGTGELFF. The CDR3 nucleotides are TGTGCCAGTAGTCCCCTCCGCGACAGGGGAACCGGGGAGCTGTTTTTT. The gene calls are TRBV19 and TRBJ2-2; 8 bases match TRBD1. V shed 5 bases, J shed 5 bases, and the junction held 10 bases outside the gene matches. The germline V gene has CDR1 LNHDA and CDR2 SQIVND (reference sequence). The CDR3 loop spans 16 amino acids.

This chain connects TRBV5-1 to TRBJ2-7, with a possible D match to TRBD1 (6 bases). V gave up 4 bases and J gave up 4 bases, with 15 bases separating them. CDR1 is SGHRS, CDR2 YFSETQ, per germline. CDR3 size: 14 residues. CDR3 coding DNA: TGCGCCAGCAGCACCAATACAGGGCCATACGAGCAGTACTTC. It yields the protein CASSTNTGPYEQYF. Full variable domain (rest looked up from reference TRBV5-1 and TRBJ2-7): KAGVTQTPRYLIKTRGQQVTLSCSPISGHRSVSWYQQTPGQGLQFLFEYFSETQRNKGNFPGRFSGRQFSNSRSEMNVSTLELGDSALYLCASSTNTGPYEQYFGPGTRLTVT.